Listed below are T cell receptor beta chains from one sample, sequenced in a study of early T cells in non-severe SARS-CoV-2 infection. TCRdb reprocessed the 5' RACE reads with MiXCR, giving one entry per CDR3 protein. The sample comprises 20,000 to 25,000 distinct CDR3 sequences, 4.5% to 5% of which are singletons, and approximately 15% rests with the top ten. The sequenced sample consisted of whole blood. These receptors came from an adult who was a healthcare worker with PCR-confirmed SARS-CoV-2 infection or an uninfected control (not recorded which). The CDR3 runs from the conserved cysteine through the conserved F or W. D genes are given only for firm matches. Expanded clones get a size class; other rows say once, few or many, or leave the size out.

CASSPTGGQYEQYF,TGTGCCAGTAGTCCAACCGGGGGGCAGTACGAGCAGTACTTC,TRBJ2-7,TRBV19,-,many
CAIGTDRGEEQFF,TGTGCCATTGGTACTGACAGGGGAGAAGAGCAGTTCTTC,TRBJ2-1,TRBV10-3,TRBD1,many
CASSLEGGYTTTDTQYF,TGTGCCAGCAGCTTGGAAGGAGGCTACACCACCACAGATACGCAGTATTTT,TRBJ2-3,TRBV7-6,-,many
CASSPAYNEQFF,TGTGCCAGCAGCCCGGCCTACAATGAGCAGTTCTTC,TRBJ2-1,TRBV11-3,-,many
CASSRDGFLDAQYF,TGCGCCAGCAGCCGGGACGGATTCTTAGATGCGCAGTATTTT,TRBJ2-3,TRBV5-1,-,-
CASSEGRNSPLHF,TGTGCCAGCAGCGAGGGGCGAAATTCACCCCTCCACTTT,TRBJ1-6,TRBV3-1,-,many
CASSLGARVDTQYF,TGTGCCAGCAGCTTAGGCGCCCGTGTAGATACGCAGTATTTT,TRBJ2-3,TRBV7-2,-,many
CSAPRSGGNQPQHF,TGCAGTGCTCCGAGATCCGGGGGAAATCAGCCCCAGCATTTT,TRBJ1-5,TRBV20-1,-,medium-sized
CASSPGLWPQYF,TGTGCCAGCAGTCCGGGACTGTGGCCCCAGTACTTC,TRBJ2-5,TRBV12-3/TRBV12-4,-,-
CASSYLGAGGNTEAFF,TGTGCCAGCAGTTACCTGGGGGCAGGGGGAAACACTGAAGCTTTCTTT,TRBJ1-1,TRBV6-5,TRBD1,many
CASSRTGVGEAFF,TGCGCCAGCAGCCGGACAGGGGTCGGTGAAGCTTTCTTT,TRBJ1-1,TRBV4-1,TRBD1,medium-sized
CASSYSKSPGQNPALSYEQYF,TGTGCCAGCAGTTACTCGAAAAGCCCCGGACAGAACCCAGCCCTCTCCTACGAGCAGTACTTC,TRBJ2-7,TRBV6-5,-,many
CASAPSGWNEQFF,TGTGCTAGTGCCCCGTCGGGCTGGAATGAGCAGTTCTTC,TRBJ2-1,TRBV12-5,-,few
CASSLSNTYTEAFF,TGTGCCAGCAGTTTATCGAACACTTACACTGAAGCTTTCTTT,TRBJ1-1,TRBV27,-,many
CSAPGVATNEKLFF,TGCAGTGCCCCTGGGGTTGCAACTAATGAAAAACTGTTTTTT,TRBJ1-4,TRBV20-1,-,many
CASSVSLLEGNTGELFF,TGTGCCAGCAGCGTATCCCTTCTGGAGGGAAACACCGGGGAGCTGTTTTTT,TRBJ2-2,TRBV9,-,-
CASSPGGGNNEQFF,TGTGCCAGCAGCCCGGGGGGGGGTAACAATGAGCAGTTCTTC,TRBJ2-1,TRBV2,TRBD2,few
CASSAGRTEAFF,TGTGCCAGTAGTGCCGGTAGGACTGAAGCTTTCTTT,TRBJ1-1,TRBV19,-,many
CASSSGLAGGPDTGELFF,TGTGCCAGCAGCTCCGGACTAGCGGGGGGGCCGGACACCGGGGAGCTGTTTTTT,TRBJ2-2,TRBV5-4,TRBD2,medium-sized
CASSYAGTGGPEQYF,TGTGCCAGCAGTTACGCTGGGACAGGGGGCCCCGAGCAGTACTTC,TRBJ2-7,TRBV6-6,TRBD1,many
CASSFYLSSGDNSLYEQYF,TGCGCCAGCAGCTTTTACCTATCGTCGGGCGATAACTCTCTCTACGAGCAGTACTTC,TRBJ2-7,TRBV5-1,-,medium-sized
CASSTTGSTLHF,TGTGCCAGCAGTACGACAGGGTCCACCCTCCACTTT,TRBJ1-6,TRBV6-5,TRBD1,-
CASSSEVGGYTF,TGTGCCAGCAGCTCTGAGGTTGGTGGCTACACCTTC,TRBJ1-2,TRBV7-9,-,-
CASSLSGGTANEKLFF,TGTGCCAGCAGCTTATCGGGAGGGACGGCTAATGAAAAACTGTTTTTT,TRBJ1-4,TRBV11-2,-,many
CARSYRQETQYF,TGTGCCAGGAGTTACAGACAAGAGACCCAGTACTTC,TRBJ2-5,TRBV2,-,-